The 9 T cell receptor beta chains reported below all come from one sample, sequenced in a study of blood T cell repertoires in COVID-19. Sequenced by immunoSEQ multiplex PCR; TCRdb stores in-frame clones only, minus some. This sample has 55,000 to 65,000 clones; over 70% occur once, and the top ten carry 3.2%. Material for sequencing was peripheral blood. These receptors originate from a man in his sixties with acute or convalescent COVID-19.

The chain couples TRBV6-5 to TRBJ2-7; 13 positions agree with TRBD2. The CDR3 length is 14 residues. Trimming at V came to 5 bases and at J to 6 bases, leaving 4 bases not matched to a gene. The germline CDR1 and CDR2 sequences are MNHEY and SVGAGI. The CDR3 region has the DNA TGTGCCAGCAGTCCAACTAGCGGGGGGGTCGAGCAGTACTTC. Its protein is CASSPTSGGVEQYF.

This chain uses TRBV28 with TRBJ1-1; D is perhaps TRBD1 (6 bases). Germline V gene lookup returns CDR1 MDHEN and CDR2 SYDVKM. V lost 1 base and J 6 bases, leaving 9 bases between the germline ends. The CDR3 has 13 amino acids. The CDR3 reads CASSLLDSPEAFF. The CDR3 bases are TGTGCCAGCAGTTTATTGGACAGTCCTGAAGCTTTCTTT.

This chain links TRBV5-6 with TRBJ2-3; D is possibly TRBD2 (6 bases). Germline V gene sequence: CDR1 SGHDT, CDR2 YYEEEE. CDR3 size: 15 residues. Between the trimmed V and J ends, which lost 2 bases and 6 bases, there was a span of 16 bases. The CDR3 reads CASSLPSAGLDTQYF. CDR3 nucleotides: TGTGCCAGCAGCTTACCGTCGGCGGGGCTCGATACGCAGTATTTT.

The V and J genes are TRBV5-5 and TRBJ1-5, with TRBD1 matching over 7 bases. This CDR3 has 16 amino acids. Germline V gives CDR1 SGHKS, CDR2 YYEKEE (reference sequence). The V and J ends lost 4 bases and 7 bases, in that order; junction bases with no gene match: 14. The chain's CDR3 is CASSRDTGVLGQPQHF. DNA of the CDR3: TGTGCCAGCAGCCGGGATACAGGGGTCCTGGGGCAGCCCCAGCATTTT.

The chain joins TRBV5-1 to TRBJ1-1; 8 nucleotides align to TRBD1. CDR1 is SGHRS and CDR2 is YFSETQ in the germline V gene. This CDR3 contains 15 residues. Trimming at V came to 4 bases and at J to 5 bases, leaving 10 bases not matched to a gene. CDR3 sequence reads: CASSQATRQGTEAFF. For the CDR3, the DNA is TGCGCCAGCAGCCAAGCTACGAGACAGGGGACTGAAGCTTTCTTT.

This clone has a single count. The genes are TRBV18 and TRBJ1-3, with D possibly being TRBD1 (6 bases). The CDR3 spans 15 residues. The germline CDR1 and CDR2 sequences are KGHSH and LQKENI. V was trimmed by 0 bases and J by 4 bases, leaving 10 bases between them. CDR3 protein: CASSPPQGPGNTIYF. CDR3 coding DNA: TGTGCCAGCTCACCACCGCAGGGGCCAGGAAACACCATATATTTT.

V usage is TRBV24-1 and J usage is TRBJ2-1; 9 bases map to TRBD1. Per germline, CDR1 KGHDR and CDR2 SFDVKD. V was pared by 2 bases and J by 8 bases, with 3 bases of the junction left unmatched. This CDR3 has 14 residues. CDR3 residues: CATSDYTGGDEQFF. The CDR3 nucleotides read TGTGCCACCAGTGATTATACAGGGGGCGATGAGCAGTTCTTC.

The chain couples TRBV19 to TRBJ1-2; no clear D gene. V was shortened by 6 bases and J by 8 bases, with 19 bases between the two germline ends. Germline V gives CDR1 LNHDA, CDR2 SQIVND (reference sequence). This CDR3 is built from 14 residues. DNA of the CDR3: TGTGCCAGTAGGGAGGCAGGCCGGTTAGGGGGCTACACCTTC. Residues: CASREAGRLGGYTF.

The chain combines TRBV9 with TRBJ1-6; D perhaps matches TRBD1 (6 bases). CDR1 and CDR2 from the germline V gene are SGDLS and YYNGEE. The V end was cut by 0 bases, the J end by 10 bases, with 11 bases between. This CDR3 is 14 amino acids long. CDR3 protein: CASSVGAGESPLHF. The CDR3 nucleotides are TGTGCCAGCAGCGTAGGGGCAGGGGAATCACCCCTCCACTTT.